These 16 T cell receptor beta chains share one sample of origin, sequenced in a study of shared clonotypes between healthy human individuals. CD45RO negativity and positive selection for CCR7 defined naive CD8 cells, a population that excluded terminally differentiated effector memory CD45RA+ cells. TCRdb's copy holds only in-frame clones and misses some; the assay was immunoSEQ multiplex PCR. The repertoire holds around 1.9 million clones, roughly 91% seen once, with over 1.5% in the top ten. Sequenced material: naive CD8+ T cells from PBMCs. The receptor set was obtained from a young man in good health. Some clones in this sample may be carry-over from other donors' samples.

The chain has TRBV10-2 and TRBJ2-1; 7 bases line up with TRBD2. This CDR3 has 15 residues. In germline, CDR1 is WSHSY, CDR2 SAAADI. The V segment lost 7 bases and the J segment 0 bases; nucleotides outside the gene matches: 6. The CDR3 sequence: CASKRDYGSYNEQFF. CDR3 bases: TGCGCCAGCAAGAGGGACTACGGCTCCTACAATGAGCAGTTCTTC.

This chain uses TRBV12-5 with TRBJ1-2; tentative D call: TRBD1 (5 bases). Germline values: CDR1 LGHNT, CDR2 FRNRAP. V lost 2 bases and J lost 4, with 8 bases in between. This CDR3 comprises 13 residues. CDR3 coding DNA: TGTGCTAGTGGTTTGCAGGGTTCCTATGGCTACACCTTC. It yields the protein CASGLQGSYGYTF. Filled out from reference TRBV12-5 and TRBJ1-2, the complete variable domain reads DARVTQTPRHKVTEMGQEVTMRCQPILGHNTVFWYRQTMMQGLELLAYFRNRAPLDDSGMPKDRFSAEMPDATLATLKIQPSEPRDSAVYFCASGLQGSYGYTFGSGTRLTVV.

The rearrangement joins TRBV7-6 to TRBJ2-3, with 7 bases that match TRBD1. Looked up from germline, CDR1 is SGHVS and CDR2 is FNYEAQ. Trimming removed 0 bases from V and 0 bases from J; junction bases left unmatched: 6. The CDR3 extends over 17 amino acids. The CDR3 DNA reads TGTGCCAGCAGCTTAGCCCGCTGGACAGGTAGCACAGATACGCAGTATTTT. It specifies CASSLARWTGSTDTQYF.

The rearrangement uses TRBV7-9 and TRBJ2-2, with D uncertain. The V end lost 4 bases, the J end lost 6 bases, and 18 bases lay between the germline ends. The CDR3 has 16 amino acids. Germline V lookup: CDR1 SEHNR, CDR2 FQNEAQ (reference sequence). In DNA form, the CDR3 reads TGTGCCAGCAGCTCCCTCGGATCCTCCCTCCCCGGGGAGCTGTTTTTT. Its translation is CASSSLGSSLPGELFF.

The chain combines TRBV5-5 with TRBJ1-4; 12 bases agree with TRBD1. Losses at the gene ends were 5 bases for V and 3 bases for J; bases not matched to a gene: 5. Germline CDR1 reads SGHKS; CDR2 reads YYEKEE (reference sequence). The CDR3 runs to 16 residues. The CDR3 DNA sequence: TGTGCCAGCAGTCTGGGACAGGGGGCGGCTAATGAAAAACTGTTTTTT. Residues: CASSLGQGAANEKLFF.

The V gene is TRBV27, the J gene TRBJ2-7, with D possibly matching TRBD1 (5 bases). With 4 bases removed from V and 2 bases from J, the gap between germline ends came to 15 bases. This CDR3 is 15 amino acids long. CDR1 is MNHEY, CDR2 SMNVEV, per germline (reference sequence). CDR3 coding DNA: TGTGCCAGCAGTTCACTCGAACAGGTTGCCTACGAGCAGTACTTC. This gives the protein CASSSLEQVAYEQYF.

The CDR3, as DNA: TGTGCCAGCAGCGCCCAGGGGAGGTCGCCCCAAAACATTCAGTACTTC. The encoded protein is CASSAQGRSPQNIQYF. This chain joins TRBV9 and TRBJ2-4; D is tentatively TRBD1 or TRBD2 (6 bases each). The CDR3 covers 16 residues. V lost 3 bases and J lost 5, with 18 bases in between. CDR1 is SGDLS and CDR2 is YYNGEE in the germline V gene.

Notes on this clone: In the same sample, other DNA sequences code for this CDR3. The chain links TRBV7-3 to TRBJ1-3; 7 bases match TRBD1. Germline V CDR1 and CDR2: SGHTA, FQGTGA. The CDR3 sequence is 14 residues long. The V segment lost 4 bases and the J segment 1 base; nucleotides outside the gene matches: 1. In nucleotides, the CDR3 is TGTGCCAGCAGCTCGACAGGGTCTGGAAACACCATATATTTT. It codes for CASSSTGSGNTIYF.

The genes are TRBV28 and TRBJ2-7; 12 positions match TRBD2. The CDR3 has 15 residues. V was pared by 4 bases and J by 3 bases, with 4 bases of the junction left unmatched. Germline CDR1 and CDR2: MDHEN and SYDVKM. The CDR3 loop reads CASSSGLAGIYEQYF. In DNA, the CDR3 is TGTGCCAGCAGTTCCGGACTAGCGGGGATCTACGAGCAGTACTTC.

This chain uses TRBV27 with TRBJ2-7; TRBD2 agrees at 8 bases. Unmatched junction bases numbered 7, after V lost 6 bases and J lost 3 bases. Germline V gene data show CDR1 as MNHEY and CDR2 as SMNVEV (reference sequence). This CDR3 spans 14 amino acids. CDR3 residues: CASRLMAGGYEQYF. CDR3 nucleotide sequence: TGTGCCAGCAGGCTGATGGCGGGAGGCTACGAGCAGTACTTC.

Written as DNA, the CDR3 is TGTGCCAGCAGGCTAGCTTCTCTCGGCCGCTACGAGCAGTACTTC. Its protein is CASRLASLGRYEQYF. V gene TRBV7-2 combines with J gene TRBJ2-7; possibly TRBD2 for D (5 bases). Germline CDR1 reads SGHTA; CDR2 reads FQGNSA. The length of the CDR3 is 15 residues. Trimming took off 6 bases at V and 3 bases at J, with 18 bases between the two ends. Combining the CDR3 with reference TRBV7-2 and TRBJ2-7 gives the whole variable domain GAGVSQSPSNKVTEKGKDVELRCDPISGHTALYWYRQSLGQGLEFLIYFQGNSAPDKSGLPSDRFSAERTGGSVSTLTIQRTQQEDSAVYLCASRLASLGRYEQYFGPGTRLTVT.

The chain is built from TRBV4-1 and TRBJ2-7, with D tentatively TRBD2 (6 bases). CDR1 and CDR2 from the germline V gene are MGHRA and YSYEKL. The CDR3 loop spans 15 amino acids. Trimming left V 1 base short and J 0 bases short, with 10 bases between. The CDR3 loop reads CASSQGGIVSYEQYF. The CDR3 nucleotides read TGCGCCAGCAGCCAAGGCGGGATCGTCTCCTACGAGCAGTACTTC.

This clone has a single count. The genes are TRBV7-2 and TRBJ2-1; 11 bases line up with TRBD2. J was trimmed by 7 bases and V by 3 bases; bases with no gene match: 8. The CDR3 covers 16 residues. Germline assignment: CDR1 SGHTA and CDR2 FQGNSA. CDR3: CASSFWLAGGSNEQFF. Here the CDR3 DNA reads TGTGCCAGCAGCTTTTGGCTAGCGGGAGGTAGTAATGAGCAGTTCTTC.

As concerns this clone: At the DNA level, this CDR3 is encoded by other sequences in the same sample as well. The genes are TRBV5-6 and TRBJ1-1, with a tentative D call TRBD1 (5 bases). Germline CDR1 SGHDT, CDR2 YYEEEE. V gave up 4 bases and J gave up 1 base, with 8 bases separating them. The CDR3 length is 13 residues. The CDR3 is CASSPTGNTEAFF. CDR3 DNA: TGTGCCAGCAGCCCCACAGGGAACACTGAAGCTTTCTTT. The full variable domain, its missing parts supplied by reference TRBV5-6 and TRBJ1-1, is DAGVTQSPTHLIKTRGQQVTLRCSPKSGHDTVSWYQQALGQGPQFIFQYYEEEERQRGNFPDRFSGHQFPNYSSELNVNALLLGDSALYLCASSPTGNTEAFFGQGTRLTVV.

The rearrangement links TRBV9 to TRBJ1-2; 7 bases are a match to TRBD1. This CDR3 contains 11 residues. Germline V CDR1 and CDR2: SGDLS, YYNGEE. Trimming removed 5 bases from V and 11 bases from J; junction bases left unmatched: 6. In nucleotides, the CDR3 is TGTGCCAGCAGGGGGGGACAGCTATACACCTTC. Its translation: CASRGGQLYTF.

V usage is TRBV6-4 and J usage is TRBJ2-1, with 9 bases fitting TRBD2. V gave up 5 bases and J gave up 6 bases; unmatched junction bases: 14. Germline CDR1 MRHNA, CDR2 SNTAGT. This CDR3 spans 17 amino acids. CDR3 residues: CASSPEGSGSPSNEQFF. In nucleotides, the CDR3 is TGTGCCAGCAGTCCTGAGGGTAGCGGGAGTCCCAGCAATGAGCAGTTCTTC.